The 8 T cell receptor beta chains given below trace back to one sample, sequenced in a study of tissue T cells after allogeneic stem cell transplantation. Assay used: immunoSEQ multiplex PCR; TCRdb lists only in-frame clones, some missing. The data contain approximately 1,200 clones, around 58% of them seen just once; the ten biggest clones take up about 6%. Input material: skin. These TCRs come from a female BALB/c mouse in good health. Strain haplotype (MHC): H2-d.

This clone came up once. Gene and germline names: mouse. The CDR3 is cut off 1 residue early in the read; its end comes from the germline J gene. The chain is built from TRBV4 and TRBJ2-4; D may be TRBD1 (5 bases). The germline CDR1 and CDR2 sequences are LGHDT and YNNKQL (reference sequence). Trimming took 4 bases from V and 4 from J, leaving 9 bases between them. The CDR3 contains 13 residues. The CDR3 DNA, read in part, is TGTGCCAGCAGCTCTGGACAAAAAAACACCTTGTAC. Translating gives CASSSGQKNTLY. The CDR3 in full is CASSSGQKNTLYF.

Comment on this clone: Gene labels here are mouse ones. This CDR3 reads CASGTTGRNRGQNTLYF. CDR3 DNA, as far as it was read: TGTGCCAGCGGGACGACAGGGCGAAATAGAGGTCAAAACACCTTGTAC. This chain joins TRBV13-2 and TRBJ2-4, with 7 nucleotides matching TRBD1. The read halts 1 residue ahead of the CDR3 end, with the missing end drawn from the germline J gene. There are 17 residues in the CDR3. V shed 5 bases and J 1 base; nucleotides not matched to a gene: 13. From germline, CDR1 is NNHNN and CDR2 SYGAGS (reference sequence).

About this clone itself: Genes and germline are mouse. The read comes to an end 1 residue before the CDR3 does, leaving the germline J gene to fill in the end. The chain couples TRBV13-1 to TRBJ2-5; D gene uncertain. Trimming pared 0 bases from V and 5 bases from J, leaving 4 bases between. CDR1 NSHNY and CDR2 SYGAGN come from the germline V gene. The length of the CDR3 is 12 residues. The sequenced part of the CDR3 DNA is TGTGCCAGCAGTGATGCGGGAGACACCCAGTAC. It specifies CASSDAGDTQY. The CDR3 reads in full as CASSDAGDTQYF.

In the case of this clone: Gene and germline names: mouse. The read gets to within 1 residue of the CDR3 end, and the germline J gene fills in the rest. The V gene is TRBV13-1, the J gene TRBJ1-5, with D perhaps TRBD1 (6 bases). The CDR3 runs 15 residues. V dropped 3 bases and J dropped 0 bases, with 10 bases sitting between them. Germline lookup yields CDR1 NSHNY and CDR2 SYGAGN. The CDR3 region is CASSGAGDNNQAPLF. Incomplete CDR3 DNA: TGTGCCAGCAGTGGGGCAGGGGATAACAACCAGGCTCCGCTT.

This clone was picked up a small number of times. Gene names denote mouse genes. Read sequence stops 1 residue before the CDR3 end, and the germline J gene provides the missing end. The V gene is TRBV13-1, the J gene TRBJ1-5, with a weak D call TRBD1 (6 bases). The CDR3 loop spans 14 amino acids. V was shortened by 1 base and J by 2 bases, with 7 bases between the two germline ends. Germline CDR1 and CDR2: NSHNY and SYGAGN. The sequenced part of the CDR3 DNA is TGTGCCAGCAGTGATTACAGGGACAACCAGGCTCCGCTT. It encodes CASSDYRDNQAPL. The full CDR3 is CASSDYRDNQAPLF.

This clone was counted once. Gene names refer to mouse genes. Read coverage stops 1 residue before the CDR3 terminus; the germline J gene supplies the remainder. This rearrangement joins TRBV5 to TRBJ1-1; 9 positions match TRBD1. V was clipped by 4 bases and J by 4 bases; unmatched bases: 4. The CDR3 loop spans 14 amino acids. The germline V gene has CDR1 LGHNA and CDR2 YNLKQL (reference sequence). The CDR3 spells CASSRTGGGTEVFF. The CDR3 DNA, read in part, is TGTGCCAGCAGCCGAACAGGGGGCGGCACAGAAGTCTTC.

In regard to this clone: Any gene name here is a mouse gene name. The read is 1 residue too short to cover the CDR3 end, so that end is filled in from the germline J gene. V gene TRBV16 combines with J gene TRBJ2-1; 7 bases line up with TRBD2. CDR3 length: 16 residues. Unmatched junction bases numbered 3, after V lost 1 base and J lost 0 bases. The V gene's germline CDR1 is SGHSA and CDR2 FRNQAP. CDR3 DNA, as far as it was read: TGTGCAAGCAGCTTAGCTTGGGGGGATAACTATGCTGAGCAGTTC. Translated, it gives CASSLAWGDNYAEQF. The full CDR3 protein reads CASSLAWGDNYAEQFF.

Of note for this clone: Gene labels here are mouse ones. The observed sequence ends 1 residue before the CDR3 terminus, with the missing tail filled in from the germline J gene. This chain joins TRBV19 and TRBJ2-1, with 12 bases that match TRBD1. V lost 5 bases and J lost 6; bases outside the gene matches: 6. The CDR3 is made up of 15 amino acids. The germline gives CDR1 FNHDT, CDR2 SITEND (reference sequence). This CDR3 is CASSPRDRGLAEQFF. The part of the CDR3 DNA that was read is TGTGCCAGCAGCCCTCGGGACAGGGGGCTTGCTGAGCAGTTC.